This TCR beta chain was sequenced in a study of blood T cell repertoires in COVID-19. Background on the study: Specimens from acute and convalescent COVID-19 originated in the United States, Italy and Spain. T cells, B-cell-depleted T cells, or PBMCs supplied cDNA or gDNA.

The CDR3 sequence is 13 residues long. Germline CDR1 SGHTA, CDR2 FQGNSA. The V end was cut by 1 base, the J end by 8 bases, with 11 bases between. In the source study's methods: Counts of nucleated cells, estimated from reference gene primer amplification, were obtained. This table comes from immunoSEQ multiplex PCR, and its TCRdb copy is limited to in-frame clones, with some not included. That table furnishes V, J and clone size, whereas the DNA furnished D and trimming. The profile shows 94,000 or so clones, approximately 90% of them singletons. Source material: peripheral blood. V is TRBV7-2 and J is TRBJ1-2; D might be TRBD1 (6 bases). The source of this sequence is a woman over 75 with active COVID-19. The CDR3 coding sequence is TGTGCCAGCAGCTTAGGTGTAGGGGGAGGCTACACCTTC. It translates to CASSLGVGGGYTF.